This TCR beta chain is drawn from a study of CD8 T cells in ankylosing spondylitis. This CDR3 contains 14 residues. Germline V gives CDR1 SNHLY, CDR2 FYNNEI. V lost 6 bases and J lost 6, with 18 bases in between. Study-level points and caveats: Some motif variants were previously reported in reactive arthritis synovial fluid and blood. Blood of patients with ankylosing spondylitis appeared to be characterized by a TCR beta motif of 8 or 9 highly homologous variants. As reported, disease-linked clones showed significant enrichment in matched ankylosing spondylitis synovial fluid. Clones that were linked to disease were CD8+ and were relatively rare in peripheral blood.

Quantitative molecular-barcoded 5'-RACE generated the TCR beta libraries. Via MiXCR, TCRdb re-called the 5' RACE reads, giving one row per CDR3 protein. The sample lists about 330,000 distinct CDR3 sequences, 7% to 9% occurring once. This clonotype was recorded a few times. Its antigen is not identified. The V and J genes are TRBV2 and TRBJ2-7; D not resolved. This TCR was sampled from a male donor with ankylosing spondylitis. Sequencing was done on a sample of blood, either unsorted or a sorted T cell fraction (not recorded which). The CDR3 bases are TGTGCCAGCAGAAGGACCACTTCCGCTACCGAGCAGTACTTC. Translating it yields CASRRTTSATEQYF.